This is a list of T cell receptor beta chains from one sample in a study of cytomegalovirus exposure and HLA in healthy donors. TCRdb's copy holds only in-frame clones and misses some; the assay was immunoSEQ multiplex PCR. The sample has under 200,000 clones; more than 60% are singletons. Sequenced: PBMCs. Receptor source: a male donor in good health and CMV-seronegative. The CDR3 runs from the conserved cysteine through the conserved F or W. D genes are given only for firm matches. For some rows the clone size is stated as once, few or many, or as a class when expanded; others skip it.

>.|TRBJ1-5|TRBV28|.
TGTGCCAGCAGTTACAGGTTAGGCAATCAGCCCCAGCATTTT
CASSYRLGNQPQHF
>.|TRBJ1-2|TRBV4-2|.
TGTGCCAGCAGCCCGACAGGACGCTATGGCTACACCTTC
CASSPTGRYGYTF
>once|TRBJ2-7|TRBV28|.
TGTGCCAGCAGTCCCATGGGAAGGCAGGGTAACGAGCAGTACTTC
CASSPMGRQGNEQYF
>.|TRBJ1-1|TRBV6-1|.
TGTGCCAGCAGCGAATACATTAACACTGAAGCTTTCTTT
CASSEYINTEAFF
>.|TRBJ1-1|TRBV11-1|.
TGTGCCAGCAGCTCAAACATGAACACTGAAGCTTTCTTT
CASSSNMNTEAFF
>.|TRBJ2-6|TRBV6-5|.
TGTGCCAGCAGTTACTCAGAGTCTGGGGCCAACGTCCTGACTTTC
CASSYSESGANVLTF
>.|TRBJ2-1|TRBV20-1|.
TGCAGTGCTAGTATCCAGCGGAAGCAGTTCTTC
CSASIQRKQFF
>once|TRBJ2-7|TRBV9|TRBD1
TGTGCCAGCAGCGTGGGGACAGGGGGTGCCTACGAGCAGTACTTC
CASSVGTGGAYEQYF
>.|TRBJ1-2|TRBV27|.
TGTGCCAGCAGTTTATGGGGCGATTCGCGGGGCTACACCTTC
CASSLWGDSRGYTF
>.|TRBJ2-3|TRBV7-6|.
TGTGCCAGCAGCTCGGCGGGGGCGCTTGCTGCGCAGTATTTT
CASSSAGALAAQYF
>.|TRBJ2-7|TRBV7-3|.
TGTGCCAGCAGCCCTACGGTGGACGAGCAGTACTTC
CASSPTVDEQYF